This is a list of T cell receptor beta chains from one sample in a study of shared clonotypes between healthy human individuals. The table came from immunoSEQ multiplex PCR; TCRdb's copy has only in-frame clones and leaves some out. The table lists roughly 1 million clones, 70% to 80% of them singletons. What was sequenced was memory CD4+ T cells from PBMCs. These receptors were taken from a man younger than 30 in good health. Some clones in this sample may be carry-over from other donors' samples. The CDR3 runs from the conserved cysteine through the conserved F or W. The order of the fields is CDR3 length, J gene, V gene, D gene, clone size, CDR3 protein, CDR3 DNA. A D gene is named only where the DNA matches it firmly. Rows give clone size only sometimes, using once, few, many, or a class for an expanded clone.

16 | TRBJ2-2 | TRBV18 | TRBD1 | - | CASSPGTGTNTGELFF | TGTGCCAGCTCACCAGGGACAGGGACAAACACCGGGGAGCTGTTTTTT
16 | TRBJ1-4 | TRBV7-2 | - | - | CASSLVVEATNEKLFF | TGTGCCAGCAGCTTAGTGGTCGAGGCAACTAATGAAAAACTGTTTTTT
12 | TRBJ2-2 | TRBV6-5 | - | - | CASSLRSGELFF | TGTGCCAGCAGCTTACGATCCGGGGAGCTGTTTTTT
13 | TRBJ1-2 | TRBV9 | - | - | CASSPQEFRGYTF | TGTGCCAGCAGCCCGCAGGAGTTTCGTGGCTACACCTTC
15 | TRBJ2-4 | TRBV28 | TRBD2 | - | CASSLAGAGGNIQYF | TGTGCCAGCAGCTTAGCGGGAGCGGGGGGGAACATTCAGTACTTC
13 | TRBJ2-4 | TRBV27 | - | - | CASAHGDKNIQYF | TGTGCCAGCGCCCACGGAGACAAAAACATTCAGTACTTC
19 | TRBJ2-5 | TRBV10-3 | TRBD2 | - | CAISVQTPASGISKETQYF | TGTGCCATCAGTGTGCAAACCCCTGCTAGCGGGATTTCCAAAGAGACCCAGTACTTC
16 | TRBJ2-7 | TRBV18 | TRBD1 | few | CASSPGPGGTTYEQYF | TGTGCCAGCTCACCAGGGCCAGGGGGCACCACCTACGAGCAGTACTTC
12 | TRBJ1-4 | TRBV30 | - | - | CAWNSFNEKLFF | TGTGCCTGGAACAGCTTTAATGAAAAACTGTTTTTT
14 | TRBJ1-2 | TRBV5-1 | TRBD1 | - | CASREGTGIYGYTF | TGCGCCAGCAGGGAGGGGACAGGGATCTATGGCTACACCTTC
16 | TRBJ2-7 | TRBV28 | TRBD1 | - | CASSYSPGQGAYEQYF | TGTGCCAGCAGTTACTCTCCGGGACAGGGGGCCTACGAGCAGTACTTC
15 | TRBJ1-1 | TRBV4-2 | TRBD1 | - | CASSQILLGQGEAFF | TGTGCCAGCAGCCAAATTTTGTTAGGACAGGGCGAGGCTTTCTTT
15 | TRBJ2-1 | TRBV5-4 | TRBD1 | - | CASRAGTGGFNEQFF | TGTGCCAGCAGGGCCGGGACAGGGGGGTTCAATGAGCAGTTCTTC
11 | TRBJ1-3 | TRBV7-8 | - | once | CASSIGNTIYF | TGTGCCAGCAGCATTGGAAACACCATATATTTT
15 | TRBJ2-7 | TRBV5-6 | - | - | CASSPRGRGFYEQYF | TGTGCCAGCAGCCCGCGGGGCAGGGGATTCTACGAGCAGTACTTC
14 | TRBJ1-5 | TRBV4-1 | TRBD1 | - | CASSYGQGGQPQHF | TGCGCCAGCAGCTACGGACAGGGCGGTCAGCCCCAGCATTTT
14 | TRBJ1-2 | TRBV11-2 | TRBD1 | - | CASSSNRDRDGYTF | TGTGCCAGCAGCTCTAACCGGGACAGGGATGGCTACACCTTC
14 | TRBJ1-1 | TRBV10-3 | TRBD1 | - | CAISWDRGPTEAFF | TGTGCCATCAGCTGGGACAGGGGGCCCACTGAAGCTTTCTTT
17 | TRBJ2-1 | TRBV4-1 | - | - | CASSHNPSEGAYNEQFF | TGCGCCAGCAGCCATAACCCGTCGGAGGGAGCTTACAATGAGCAGTTCTTC
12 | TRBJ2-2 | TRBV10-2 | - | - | CASRKGTGELFF | TGCGCCAGCAGAAAAGGGACCGGGGAGCTGTTTTTT